These 30 T cell receptor beta chains were all obtained from the same sample, sequenced in a study of identical twins. TCRdb re-called the 5' RACE reads with MiXCR, one entry per CDR3 protein. The sample consists of approximately 500,000 distinct CDR3 sequences, more than 20% of them appearing once. These data were also filed under a second study, of T cells expressing NK-cell markers.

Sequencing used CD4+ T cells sorted from blood. The receptor source for this set is a woman aged 18-30 years in good health.

The genes are TRBV10-2 and TRBJ2-1, with a weak D call TRBD2 (7 bases). Germline V gene lookup returns CDR1 WSHSY and CDR2 SAAADI. V gave up 2 bases and J gave up 0 bases, with 20 bases separating them. The CDR3 covers 19 residues. CDR3 in amino acids: CASSEAGANVKSSYNEQFF. CDR3 bases: TGCGCCAGCAGTGAGGCGGGGGCGAATGTCAAGAGCTCCTACAATGAGCAGTTCTTC.

This clonotype was counted a few times. The chain employs TRBV18 and TRBJ1-2, with 7 nucleotides matching TRBD1. CDR3 length: 15 amino acids. The germline V gene has CDR1 KGHSH and CDR2 LQKENI. With 3 bases clipped from V and 4 bases from J, the junction kept 8 bases outside the gene matches. CDR3 sequence reads: CASSPGYRGSYGYTF. As DNA, the CDR3 is TGTGCCAGCTCACCGGGGTACAGGGGATCCTATGGCTACACCTTC.

The chain has TRBV2 and TRBJ2-5; D not certain. CDR1 SNHLY and CDR2 FYNNEI come from the germline V gene. The CDR3 totals 13 residues. V gave up 6 bases and J gave up 5 bases, with 13 bases separating them. DNA of the CDR3: TGTGCCAGCAGCGGCCTTTTTGGCGAGACCCAGTACTTC. This codes for CASSGLFGETQYF. The full variable domain, in which reference TRBV2 and TRBJ2-5 provide the parts outside the CDR3, is EPEVTQTPSHQVTQMGQEVILRCVPISNHLYFYWYRQILGQKVEFLVSFYNNEISEKSEIFDDQFSVERPDGSNFTLKIRSTKLEDSAMYFCASSGLFGETQYFGPGTRLLVL.

This clonotype came up a few times. The chain employs TRBV5-5 and TRBJ2-5; D ambiguous. The CDR3 loop spans 12 amino acids. CDR1 SGHKS and CDR2 YYEKEE come from the germline V gene (reference sequence). Between the trimmed V and J ends, which lost 4 bases and 2 bases, there was a span of 6 bases. Here the CDR3 reads CASSHYQETQYF. CDR3 bases: TGTGCCAGCAGCCACTATCAAGAGACCCAGTACTTC.

There are a few counts of this clonotype. This sequence joins TRBV3-1 and TRBJ2-5, with D perhaps TRBD2 (5 bases). V lost 1 base and J 2 bases, leaving 5 bases between the germline ends. The germline CDR1 and CDR2 sequences are LGHDT and YNNKEL (reference sequence). The CDR3 loop spans 13 amino acids. Here the CDR3 reads CASSQGLQETQYF. The CDR3, as DNA: TGTGCCAGCAGCCAAGGACTACAAGAGACCCAGTACTTC.

The chain uses TRBV20-1 and TRBJ2-2, with D perhaps matching TRBD2 (6 bases). Per the germline V gene, CDR1 is DFQATT and CDR2 is SNEGSKA (reference sequence). This CDR3 comprises 13 residues. V was pared by 7 bases and J by 1 base, with 10 bases between. The chain's CDR3 is CSGGGVNTGELFF. For the CDR3, the DNA is TGCAGTGGAGGAGGGGTGAACACCGGGGAGCTGTTTTTT.

The CDR3 protein is CASSFRAGNGNTIYF. CDR3 DNA: TGCGCCAGCAGCTTTAGGGCGGGGAATGGAAACACCATATATTTT. This sequence joins TRBV5-1 and TRBJ1-3, with D unclear. Between the trimmed V and J ends, which lost 2 bases and 3 bases, there was a span of 12 bases. CDR3 size: 15 residues. The germline V gene encodes CDR1 SGHRS and CDR2 YFSETQ.

This clonotype was recorded a few times. The chain recombines TRBV7-8 with TRBJ2-4, with unresolved D. CDR1 and CDR2 (germline): SGHVS, FQNEAQ. V lost 4 bases, J lost 5 bases, and 6 bases lay in between. This CDR3 contains 12 residues. The CDR3 sequence is CASSYDQNIQYF. Written as DNA, the CDR3 is TGTGCCAGCAGCTACGACCAAAACATTCAGTACTTC. The full variable domain, in which reference TRBV7-8 and TRBJ2-4 provide the parts outside the CDR3, is GAGVSQSPRYKVAKRGQDVALRCDPISGHVSLFWYQQALGQGPEFLTYFQNEAQLDKSGLPSDRFFAERPEGSVSTLKIQRTQQEDSAVYLCASSYDQNIQYFGAGTRLSVL.

This clonotype has ten or more counts. The chain has TRBV7-9 and TRBJ1-3, with unresolved D. Germline CDR1 SEHNR, CDR2 FQNEAQ (reference sequence). V shed 2 bases and J shed 0 bases, with 11 bases lying between them. This CDR3 has 16 amino acids. The CDR3 sequence: CASSLPRRTSGNTIYF. As DNA, the CDR3 is TGTGCCAGCAGCTTACCTCGGCGCACCTCTGGAAACACCATATATTTT.

This clonotype showed up many times. The chain combines TRBV29-1 with TRBJ2-1; tentative D call: TRBD1 (6 bases). Trimming cost V 2 bases and J 9 bases, with 11 bases left between them. CDR3 length: 12 amino acids. The germline V gene encodes CDR1 SQVTM and CDR2 ANQGSEA. The CDR3 nucleotides are TGCAGCGTTGAAAGGGGGTTCGGTGAGCAGTTCTTC. Protein product: CSVERGFGEQFF.

This clonotype turned up a few times. This sequence joins TRBV12-3 or TRBV12-4 and TRBJ2-7; no reliable D call. Trimming took off 5 bases at V and 4 bases at J, with 9 bases between the two ends. CDR3 length equals 12 residues. CDR3 in amino acids: CASSQYQYEQYF. The CDR3, as DNA: TGTGCCAGCAGTCAGTACCAGTACGAGCAGTACTTC.

The CDR3 sequence is CSASIAGGKVGATGELFF. For the CDR3, the DNA is TGCAGTGCTAGCATAGCAGGGGGAAAGGTCGGAGCCACCGGGGAGCTGTTTTTT. This chain uses TRBV20-1 with TRBJ2-2; 7 bases fit TRBD1. The germline V gene has CDR1 DFQATT and CDR2 SNEGSKA (reference sequence). Trimming removed 3 bases from V and 4 bases from J; junction bases left unmatched: 17. The CDR3 covers 18 residues.

This clonotype was picked up many times. This rearrangement joins TRBV14 to TRBJ2-7; D is uncertain. CDR1 and CDR2 (germline): SGHDN, FVKESK. This CDR3 spans 12 amino acids. V lost 1 base to trimming and J lost 4 bases, with 5 bases between them. CDR3: CASSQGAYEQYF. The CDR3 bases are TGTGCCAGCAGCCAAGGGGCATACGAGCAGTACTTC.

V and J are TRBV7-8 and TRBJ1-1; 9 nucleotides match TRBD1. Germline V CDR1 and CDR2: SGHVS, FQNEAQ. With 3 bases clipped from V and 1 base from J, the junction kept 6 bases outside the gene matches. This CDR3 has 16 residues. CDR3 amino acids: CASSFTPGQGNTEAFF. CDR3 in DNA: TGTGCCAGCAGCTTTACGCCGGGACAGGGGAACACTGAAGCTTTCTTT.

The chain recombines TRBV7-2 with TRBJ2-7; no firm D call. This CDR3 spans 11 amino acids. Trimming removed 5 bases from V and 2 bases from J, with 4 bases in between. CDR1 SGHTA and CDR2 FQGNSA come from the germline V gene. The CDR3 DNA follows: TGTGCCAGCAGCAATACCTACGAGCAGTACTTC. Protein product: CASSNTYEQYF.

This rearrangement joins TRBV24-1 to TRBJ2-1, with 15 bases that match TRBD2. V shed 2 bases and J 1 base; nucleotides not matched to a gene: 2. The germline V gene has CDR1 KGHDR and CDR2 SFDVKD. CDR3 length: 18 amino acids. CDR3 in amino acids: CATSDSGLAGGSYNEQFF. The CDR3 bases are TGTGCCACCAGTGATTCGGGACTAGCGGGAGGATCCTACAATGAGCAGTTCTTC.

This clonotype was seen more than once but under ten times. This CDR3 reads CASSLAGVSTGVAYEQYF. In DNA, the CDR3 is TGCGCCAGCAGCTTGGCCGGAGTATCGACAGGGGTGGCCTACGAGCAGTACTTC. This chain links TRBV5-1 with TRBJ2-7, with TRBD1 matching 8 bases. Germline V lookup: CDR1 SGHRS, CDR2 YFSETQ. V shed 0 bases and J 2 bases; nucleotides not matched to a gene: 13. The CDR3 is 18 amino acids.

The chain employs TRBV10-3 and TRBJ2-7; D gene ambiguous. This CDR3 is 12 amino acids long. V lost 6 bases and J lost 5, with 11 bases in between. CDR1 and CDR2 (germline): ENHRY, SYGVKD. The CDR3 region is CAISPERHEQYF. CDR3 bases: TGTGCCATCAGCCCAGAGAGACACGAGCAGTACTTC.

The rearrangement joins TRBV20-1 to TRBJ2-4; D gene unclear. The CDR3 extends over 15 amino acids. Trimming pared 3 bases from V and 0 bases from J, leaving 12 bases between. The V gene's germline CDR1 is DFQATT and CDR2 SNEGSKA (reference sequence). CDR3 sequence: CSASGPSLAKNIQYF. CDR3 DNA sequence: TGCAGTGCTAGTGGACCTTCTCTAGCCAAAAACATTCAGTACTTC.

The rearrangement joins TRBV7-2 to TRBJ2-7; TRBD2 matches 7 bases. Trimming removed 6 bases from V and 1 base from J; junction bases left unmatched: 9. In germline, CDR1 is SGHTA, CDR2 FQGNSA. The CDR3 covers 15 residues. The CDR3 DNA sequence: TGTGCCAGCAGTGTACTTTGGGGGGGGTCCTACGAGCAGTACTTC. This sequence encodes CASSVLWGGSYEQYF.

This clonotype was detected a few times. The rearrangement joins TRBV20-1 to TRBJ2-7; no clear D. Per the germline V gene, CDR1 is DFQATT and CDR2 is SNEGSKA (reference sequence). This CDR3 has 12 residues. Trimming removed 6 bases at V and 0 bases at J, with 9 bases between. The CDR3 protein is CSAAQVSYEQYF. In nucleotides, the CDR3 is TGCAGTGCCGCGCAAGTCTCCTACGAGCAGTACTTC.

The rearrangement links TRBV12-3 or TRBV12-4 to TRBJ1-4; a possible D gene is TRBD1 (6 bases). The CDR3 is made up of 13 amino acids. Trimming removed 6 bases at V and 6 bases at J, with 11 bases between. The CDR3 DNA is TGTGCCAGCAGACAGGACAGTTATGAAAAACTGTTTTTT. Its protein is CASRQDSYEKLFF.

As DNA, the CDR3 is TGTGCCAGCACTCCCAGCCCTTTAGCCGCCTACAATGAGCAGTTCTTC. Protein: CASTPSPLAAYNEQFF. This sequence joins TRBV21-1 and TRBJ2-1; the table's TRBD2 call for D was not verified on the DNA. TRBV21-1 is annotated as a pseudogene. This CDR3 spans 16 amino acids.

This clonotype was detected many times. The gene calls are TRBV28 and TRBJ2-3; weak D call: TRBD2 (6 bases). Germline V CDR1 and CDR2: MDHEN, SYDVKM. The CDR3 has 16 residues. Trimming left V 5 bases short and J 2 bases short, with 17 bases between. CDR3 DNA: TGTGCCAGCAGTGCGCCGGGGAGGACTCTCACAGATACGCAGTATTTT. This codes for CASSAPGRTLTDTQYF.

The chain joins TRBV5-1 to TRBJ2-3, with 8 bases fitting TRBD1. The length of the CDR3 is 14 residues. Per the germline V gene, CDR1 is SGHRS and CDR2 is YFSETQ. Trimming cost V 3 bases and J 3 bases; bases outside gene matches: 3. CDR3 sequence: CASSSDRATDTQYF. As DNA, the CDR3 is TGCGCCAGCAGCTCGGACAGGGCGACAGATACGCAGTATTTT.

This clonotype occurred a few times. The CDR3 coding sequence is TGTGCCAGCAGCCGAAGGTTCCGGGACAGGGGAGATGAGCAGTTCTTC. Protein product: CASSRRFRDRGDEQFF. V and J are TRBV11-1 and TRBJ2-1; 10 bases are shared with TRBD1. With V trimmed by 5 bases and J by 8 bases, 12 bases remained unmatched. CDR3 length equals 16 residues. Germline V gene data show CDR1 as SGHAT and CDR2 as FQDESV (reference sequence).

This chain connects TRBV20-1 to TRBJ2-1; TRBD1 aligns across 8 bases. Germline loops: CDR1 DFQATT, CDR2 SNEGSKA (reference sequence). CDR3 length: 17 residues. V was pared by 6 bases and J by 8 bases, with 21 bases of the junction left unmatched. The CDR3 region is CSATTPDRGTQGDEQFF. DNA for the CDR3: TGCAGTGCAACCACCCCCGACAGGGGAACCCAGGGCGATGAGCAGTTCTTC.

The sample holds many counts of this clonotype. This chain uses TRBV7-2 with TRBJ1-2; TRBD1 agrees at 12 bases. Trimming at V came to 5 bases and at J to 8 bases, leaving 9 bases not matched to a gene. From germline, CDR1 is SGHTA and CDR2 FQGNSA. The CDR3 runs to 15 residues. The CDR3 DNA is TGTGCCAGCAGCCGAACTTCCGGGACAGGGGGCGGCTACACCTTC. Protein sequence: CASSRTSGTGGGYTF. Variable domain in full (rest from reference TRBV7-2 and TRBJ1-2): GAGVSQSPSNKVTEKGKDVELRCDPISGHTALYWYRQSLGQGLEFLIYFQGNSAPDKSGLPSDRFSAERTGGSVSTLTIQRTQQEDSAVYLCASSRTSGTGGGYTFGSGTRLTVV.

V gene TRBV5-6 combines with J gene TRBJ1-5, with TRBD1 matching 9 bases. Trimming cost V 3 bases and J 9 bases; bases outside gene matches: 7. Per the germline V gene, CDR1 is SGHDT and CDR2 is YYEEEE. There are 14 residues in the CDR3. This chain's CDR3 is CASSSRDRVTPQHF. The CDR3 coding sequence is TGTGCCAGCAGCTCCCGGGACAGGGTCACGCCCCAGCATTTT.

The J gene is TRBJ1-4, the V gene TRBV30; D is undetermined. From germline, CDR1 is GTSNPN and CDR2 SVGIG (reference sequence). CDR3 size: 11 residues. The germline V and J ends were trimmed by 5 bases and 14 bases, with 15 bases remaining between them. Written as DNA, the CDR3 is TGTGCCTGGGGCATCCCAGTACGGCTGTTTTTT. Its protein product is CAWGIPVRLFF.